Each of the 3 T cell receptor beta chains below was sequenced from the same sample in a study of CD8 T cells in Susac syndrome. cDNA came from roughly 0.47 to 1 ug RNA primed by random hexamers. MiXCR was run by TCRdb on the immunoSEQ multiplex PCR reads, yielding one entry per CDR3 protein. The sample records a few hundred thousand distinct CDR3 sequences, around 96% being singletons. Sequencing was performed on CD4+ T cells from PBMCs. These receptors all come from a human donor with multiple sclerosis.

The V gene is TRBV30, the J gene TRBJ1-4; D not certain. Per the germline V gene, CDR1 is GTSNPN and CDR2 is SVGIG (reference sequence). The CDR3 is 10 residues long. Trimming took 1 base from V and 6 from J, leaving 0 bases between them. CDR3 nucleotide sequence: TGTGCCTGGAGTGATGAAAAACTGTTTTTT. As protein: CAWSDEKLFF.

The chain employs TRBV20-1 and TRBJ2-7, with 7 nucleotides matching TRBD2. CDR3 size: 14 residues. In germline, CDR1 is DFQATT, CDR2 SNEGSKA (reference sequence). Trimming removed 0 bases from V and 6 bases from J; junction bases left unmatched: 8. The CDR3 spells CSARDLSGTTEQYF. For the CDR3, the DNA is TGCAGTGCTAGAGATCTGAGCGGGACTACCGAGCAGTACTTC.

The genes are TRBV13 and TRBJ1-1; no firm D call. V lost 5 bases and J lost 10, with 17 bases in between. The CDR3 is 13 residues long. Per the germline V gene, CDR1 is PRHDT and CDR2 is FYEKMQ (reference sequence). The chain's CDR3 is CASSVNEEDAAFF. For the CDR3, the DNA is TGTGCCAGCAGCGTGAACGAGGAGGATGCAGCTTTCTTT.